This section outlines one T cell receptor beta chain sequence together with its context. Its cognate antigen is unknown. The germline CDR1 and CDR2 sequences are SGHVS and FNYEAQ. The CDR3 length is 15 residues. Deletions cut 5 bases from V and 0 bases from J, with 11 bases between. These data originate in a study of radiotherapy plus CTLA-4 blockade in lung cancer. Overall study context: Objective responses emerged in around a sixth of patients, and 25% to 40% attained disease control. General study results and limits: Early blood T cell clone dynamics, with interferon-beta, were reported to best predict response. In blood, tumor-derived TCR clones expanded after radiotherapy plus ipilimumab.

Patients had chemo-refractory metastatic non-small-cell lung cancer and received focal radiation plus CTLA-4 blockade that used ipilimumab. Measured with immunoSEQ multiplex PCR; TCRdb has only the in-frame clones, and not every one. Seen here are about 120,000 clones, roughly 80% observed once, and the top ten hold roughly 5.2%. This specimen was peripheral blood, taken from a patient treated with radiotherapy plus ipilimumab. The rearrangement uses TRBV7-6 and TRBJ1-3; D not certain. This TCR derives from a human donor with non-small cell lung cancer who had a partial response to radiotherapy plus ipilimumab. CDR3: CASSPEVVSGNTIYF. CDR3 DNA: TGTGCCAGCAGCCCCGAAGTAGTCTCTGGAAACACCATATATTTT.